This TCR beta chain is drawn from a study of blood T cell repertoires in COVID-19. The wider study: PBMCs, B-cell-depleted T cells, or T cells were the source of the cDNA or gDNA that made up the material.

The germline V gene has CDR1 SGHRS and CDR2 YFSETQ. V was trimmed by 1 base and J by 4 bases, leaving 17 bases between them. The CDR3 spans 16 residues. In the study's own analysis: Reference gene primer amplification in the assay estimated nucleated cell counts. The table came from immunoSEQ multiplex PCR; TCRdb's copy has only in-frame clones and leaves some out. V and J calls and clone size are copied from that table; D and trimming were computed from the DNA. The sample gives tens of thousands of clones, approximately 87% of which show up once; about 3.8% is in the top ten. The clonotype comes from a human donor in a cohort sampled during active COVID-19. The chain carries TRBV5-1 and TRBJ2-5; weak D call: TRBD2 (5 bases). The sequenced sample consisted of peripheral blood. The CDR3 loop is CASSLRDLSSGETQYF. DNA for the CDR3: TGCGCCAGCAGCTTGCGTGACCTCTCGAGCGGAGAGACCCAGTACTTC.